The T cell receptor (beta chain) described here comes from a study of long-term antiretroviral therapy in people with HIV. Findings and limits, study-wide: Neither ART adherence, viral resistance nor therapy changes were documented. Blood in the study was drawn between the mid-2000s and the late 2010s, possibly under older ART regimens, which may be less effective than current ones. Pre-ART expanded TRB clones stayed dominant throughout, though often decreasing after ART.

A word on this clone: Antigen: not known.

Survey-level immunoSEQ v3.0 assays were run. The assay was immunoSEQ multiplex PCR, and TCRdb's table has in-frame clones only and misses some. The profile covers about 34,000 clones, with around 90% appearing a single time and approximately 12% taken by the ten largest. Germline-derived CDR1 and CDR2 are SEHNR and FQNEAQ (reference sequence). The length of the CDR3 is 14 residues. Trimming left V 1 base short and J 4 bases short, with 10 bases between. The sample was unsorted PBMCs, taken 1.1 years after starting antiretroviral therapy. This TCR was recovered from a man between 18 and 35 years old with HIV. The rearrangement uses TRBV7-9 and TRBJ1-2; D is possibly TRBD1 (6 bases). In nucleotides, the CDR3 is TGTGCCAGCAGCTTAGGAGACAGGCGCTATGGCTACACCTTC. Translated: CASSLGDRRYGYTF.